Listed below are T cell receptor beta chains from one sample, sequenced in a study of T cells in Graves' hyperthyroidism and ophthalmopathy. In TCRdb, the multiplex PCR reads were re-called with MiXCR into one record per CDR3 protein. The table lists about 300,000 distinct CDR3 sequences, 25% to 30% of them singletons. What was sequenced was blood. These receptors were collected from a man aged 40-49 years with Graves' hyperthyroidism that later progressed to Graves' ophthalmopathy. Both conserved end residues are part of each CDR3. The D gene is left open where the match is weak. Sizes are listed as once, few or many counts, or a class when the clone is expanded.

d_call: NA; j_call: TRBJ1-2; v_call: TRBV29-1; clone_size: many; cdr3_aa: CSVETGHYGYTF; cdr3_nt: TGCAGCGTTGAGACGGGTCACTATGGCTACACCTTC
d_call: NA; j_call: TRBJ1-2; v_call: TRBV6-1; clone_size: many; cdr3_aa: CASRDTVLTGANYGYTF; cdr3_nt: TGTGCCAGCAGAGATACCGTTCTGACAGGAGCTAACTATGGCTACACCTTC
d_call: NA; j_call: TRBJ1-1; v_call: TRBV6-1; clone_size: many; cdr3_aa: CASNPTMNTEAFF; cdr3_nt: TGTGCCAGCAATCCGACTATGAACACTGAAGCTTTCTTT
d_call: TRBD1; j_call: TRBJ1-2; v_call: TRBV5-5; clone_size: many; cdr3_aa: CASSQTGVVGYTF; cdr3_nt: TGTGCCAGCAGCCAGACAGGGGTTGTTGGCTACACCTTC
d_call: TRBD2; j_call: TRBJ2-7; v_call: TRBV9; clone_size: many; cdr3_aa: CASSVGLREGPYEQYF; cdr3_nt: TGTGCCAGCAGCGTAGGTCTTCGGGAGGGCCCCTACGAGCAGTACTTC
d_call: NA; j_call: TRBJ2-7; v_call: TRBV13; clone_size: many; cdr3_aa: CASSLGSEQYF; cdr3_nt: TGTGCCAGCAGCCTAGGGAGCGAGCAGTACTTC
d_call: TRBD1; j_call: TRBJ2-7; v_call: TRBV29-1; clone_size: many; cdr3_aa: CSVAGQPPYEQYF; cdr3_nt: TGCAGCGTTGCGGGACAGCCCCCCTACGAGCAGTACTTC
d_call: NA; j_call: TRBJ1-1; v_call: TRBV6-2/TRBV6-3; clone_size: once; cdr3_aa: CASTHTGRPNTEAFF; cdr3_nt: TGTGCCAGCACACACACCGGGCGGCCGAACACTGAAGCTTTCTTT
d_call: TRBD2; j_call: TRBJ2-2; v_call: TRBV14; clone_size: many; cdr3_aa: CASSQSSGHTGELFF; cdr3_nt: TGTGCCAGCAGCCAGTCTAGCGGACACACCGGGGAGCTGTTTTTT
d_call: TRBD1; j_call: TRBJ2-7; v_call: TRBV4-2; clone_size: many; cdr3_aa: CASSPVGTDSGLYYEQYF; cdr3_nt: TGTGCCAGCAGCCCAGTCGGGACAGACTCTGGCTTGTACTACGAGCAGTACTTC